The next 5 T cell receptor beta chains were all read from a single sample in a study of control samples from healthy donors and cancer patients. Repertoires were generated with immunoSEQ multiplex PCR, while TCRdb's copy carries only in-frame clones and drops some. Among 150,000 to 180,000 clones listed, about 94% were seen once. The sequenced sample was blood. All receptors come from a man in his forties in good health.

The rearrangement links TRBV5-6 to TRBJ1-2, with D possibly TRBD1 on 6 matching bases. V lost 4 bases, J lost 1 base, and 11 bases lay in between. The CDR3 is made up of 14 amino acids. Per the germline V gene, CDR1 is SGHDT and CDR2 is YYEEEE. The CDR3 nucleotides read TGTGCCAGCAGCATCAGGGGACTTAACTATGGCTACACCTTC. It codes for CASSIRGLNYGYTF.

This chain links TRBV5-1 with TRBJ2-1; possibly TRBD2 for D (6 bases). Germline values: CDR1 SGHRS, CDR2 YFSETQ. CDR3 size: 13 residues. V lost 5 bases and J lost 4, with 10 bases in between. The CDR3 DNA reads TGCGCCAGCAGGGAGGAGGGTTACAATGAGCAGTTCTTC. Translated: CASREEGYNEQFF.

The CDR3, as DNA: TGCGCCAGCAGTTTCTCCTATAATTCACCCCTCCACTTT. As protein: CASSFSYNSPLHF. The V gene is TRBV5-1, the J gene TRBJ1-6; D is ambiguous. The length of the CDR3 is 13 residues. With 5 bases removed from V and 0 bases from J, the gap between germline ends came to 3 bases. CDR1 and CDR2 from the germline V gene are SGHRS and YFSETQ. The whole variable domain, remainder taken from reference TRBV5-1 and TRBJ1-6, is KAGVTQTPRYLIKTRGQQVTLSCSPISGHRSVSWYQQTPGQGLQFLFEYFSETQRNKGNFPGRFSGRQFSNSRSEMNVSTLELGDSALYLCASSFSYNSPLHFGNGTRLTVT.

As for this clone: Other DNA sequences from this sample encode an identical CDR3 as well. The CDR3 sequence is CASSRDRANSNQPQHF. The CDR3 DNA is TGTGCCAGCAGCCGGGACAGGGCTAATAGCAATCAGCCCCAGCATTTT. The rearrangement uses TRBV5-5 and TRBJ1-5; 9 bases are shared with TRBD1. CDR3 length equals 16 residues. V lost 4 bases and J lost 0; bases outside the gene matches: 5. Germline V gene data show CDR1 as SGHKS and CDR2 as YYEKEE (reference sequence). The full variable domain, completed using reference TRBV5-5 and TRBJ1-5, is DAGVTQSPTHLIKTRGQQVTLRCSPISGHKSVSWYQQVLGQGPQFIFQYYEKEERGRGNFPDRFSARQFPNYSSELNVNALLLGDSALYLCASSRDRANSNQPQHFGDGTRLSIL.

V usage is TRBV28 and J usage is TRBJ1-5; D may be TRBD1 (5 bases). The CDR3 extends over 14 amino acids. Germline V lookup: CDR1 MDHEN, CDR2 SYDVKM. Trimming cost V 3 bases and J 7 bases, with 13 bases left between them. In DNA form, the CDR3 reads TGTGCCAGCAGTTTCGGCAGGGCGGGCCAGCCCCAGCATTTT. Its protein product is CASSFGRAGQPQHF.